These 21 T cell receptor beta chains share one sample of origin, sequenced in a study of cytomegalovirus exposure and HLA in healthy donors. The primer mix had 60 Vbeta and 13 Jbeta primers. Generated by immunoSEQ multiplex PCR, the TCRdb table keeps only in-frame clones and is missing some. The sample lists fewer than 180,000 clones, 60% to 70% occurring once. Sequencing was carried out using PBMCs. All receptors derive from a woman aged 60-70 years in good health and CMV-seropositive.

The chain carries TRBV2 and TRBJ2-7, with 9 positions matching TRBD2. The germline CDR1 and CDR2 sequences are SNHLY and FYNNEI. Trimming at V came to 6 bases and at J to 4 bases, leaving 7 bases not matched to a gene. The CDR3 is 14 residues long. Here the CDR3 reads CASSQTSGPYEQYF. In nucleotides, the CDR3 is TGTGCCAGCAGCCAGACTAGCGGACCTTACGAGCAGTACTTC.

J is TRBJ2-5 and V is TRBV28; 7 bases match TRBD1. The CDR3 extends over 15 amino acids. Germline lookup yields CDR1 MDHEN and CDR2 SYDVKM. V trimming: 6 bases; J trimming: 3 bases; junction bases outside the gene matches: 10. Here the CDR3 reads CASSLVTGHKETQYF. In DNA form, the CDR3 reads TGTGCCAGCAGCCTTGTGACAGGGCACAAAGAGACCCAGTACTTC.

The rearrangement uses TRBV29-1 and TRBJ1-2; the D gene is possibly TRBD1 (5 bases). V gave up 1 base and J gave up 4 bases, with 13 bases separating them. The CDR3 is 14 residues long. Germline V gene sequence: CDR1 SQVTM, CDR2 ANQGSEA. As DNA, the CDR3 is TGCAGCGTTGAAGTTATCAGGGAGGGCTATGGCTACACCTTC. It encodes CSVEVIREGYGYTF.

The rearrangement uses TRBV5-6 and TRBJ2-7; D is uncertain. The CDR3 consists of 15 residues. Trimming stripped 2 bases from V and 4 bases from J, with 16 bases between. Germline-derived CDR1 and CDR2 are SGHDT and YYEEEE. The CDR3 coding sequence is TGTGCCAGCAGCTTCCTCATCCTTAGCCCGTACGAGCAGTACTTC. As protein: CASSFLILSPYEQYF.

A single count supports this clone. This chain joins TRBV29-1 and TRBJ2-1, with D perhaps TRBD2 (5 bases). Trimming left V 4 bases short and J 4 bases short, with 11 bases between. CDR3 size: 13 residues. Germline V CDR1 and CDR2: SQVTM, ANQGSEA. The CDR3 DNA reads as TGCAGCGTTGGTACTAGAATGTACAATGAGCAGTTCTTC. Protein: CSVGTRMYNEQFF.

The CDR3 sequence is CASSARQGAPYEQYF. CDR3 nucleotides: TGTGCCAGCAGCGCCAGACAGGGGGCCCCCTACGAGCAGTACTTC. The rearrangement uses TRBV11-2 and TRBJ2-7; 10 bases are shared with TRBD1. J was trimmed by 2 bases and V by 5 bases; bases with no gene match: 6. This CDR3 spans 15 amino acids. Germline CDR1 SGHAT, CDR2 FQNNGV. Variable domain in full (rest from reference TRBV11-2 and TRBJ2-7): EAGVAQSPRYKIIEKRQSVAFWCNPISGHATLYWYQQILGQGPKLLIQFQNNGVVDDSQLPKDRFSAERLKGVDSTLKIQPAKLEDSAVYLCASSARQGAPYEQYFGPGTRLTVT.

This clone was counted between two and nine times. J is TRBJ2-5 and V is TRBV6-5; D is unresolved. The CDR3 runs to 13 residues. V shed 0 bases and J shed 5 bases, with 7 bases lying between them. CDR1 and CDR2 from the germline V gene are MNHEY and SVGAGI. The CDR3 nucleotides read TGTGCCAGCAGTTACTCGATGGAGGAGACCCAGTACTTC. Amino acid sequence: CASSYSMEETQYF.

The chain joins TRBV18 to TRBJ2-5, with D possibly matching TRBD2 (5 bases). The better agreement between TRBJ2-7 and the DNA end casts doubt on the J call. Germline assignment: CDR1 KGHSH and CDR2 LQKENI. This CDR3 comprises 18 residues. CDR3 bases: TGTGCCAGCTCACCACCTCCTCAGACTACCAGTGGTGCCTACGAGCAGTACTTC. It codes for CASSPPPQTTSGAYEQYF.

The J gene is TRBJ2-1, the V gene TRBV25-1; 10 bases fit TRBD1. The V gene's germline CDR1 is MGHDK and CDR2 SYGVNS. The CDR3 totals 14 residues. V trimming: 7 bases; J trimming: 9 bases; junction bases outside the gene matches: 9. The CDR3 loop reads CASTGTGVFGEQFF. DNA of the CDR3: TGTGCCAGCACTGGGACAGGGGTGTTCGGTGAGCAGTTCTTC. Full variable domain (outside the CDR3, taken from reference TRBV25-1 and TRBJ2-1): EADIYQTPRYLVIGTGKKITLECSQTMGHDKMYWYQQDPGMELHLIHYSYGVNSTEKGDLSSESTVSRIRTEHFPLTLESARPSHTSQYLCASTGTGVFGEQFFGPGTRLTVL.

This chain connects TRBV7-9 to TRBJ2-3, with D unresolved. V was pared by 7 bases and J by 0 bases, with 17 bases between. CDR3 length: 16 amino acids. The germline V gene has CDR1 SEHNR and CDR2 FQNEAQ (reference sequence). CDR3 loop: CASTPFSLESTDTQYF. CDR3 bases: TGTGCCAGCACCCCGTTTAGCCTTGAAAGCACAGATACGCAGTATTTT.

This chain links TRBV5-4 with TRBJ1-4; 7 bases align to TRBD1. Germline loops: CDR1 SGHNT, CDR2 YYREEE (reference sequence). Losses at the gene ends were 6 bases for V and 6 bases for J; bases not matched to a gene: 5. The CDR3 consists of 13 residues. CDR3 region: CASNRQGDEKLFF. For the CDR3, the DNA is TGTGCCAGCAACAGACAGGGAGATGAAAAACTGTTTTTT.

This chain connects TRBV28 to TRBJ2-5, with TRBD2 as a possible D gene (6 bases). This CDR3 contains 16 residues. From germline, CDR1 is MDHEN and CDR2 SYDVKM. V shed 2 bases and J shed 1 base, with 14 bases lying between them. CDR3 region: CASSLGLLALQETQYF. The DNA for the CDR3 is TGTGCCAGCAGTTTAGGCCTTCTAGCGCTCCAAGAGACCCAGTACTTC.

The chain couples TRBV9 to TRBJ1-2, with TRBD1 matching 8 bases. Trimming cost V 2 bases and J 8 bases; bases outside gene matches: 2. The CDR3 contains 12 residues. Germline V CDR1 and CDR2: SGDLS, YYNGEE. The DNA of the CDR3 is TGTGCCAGCAGCGTTGACAGGGGAGGCTACACCTTC. It encodes CASSVDRGGYTF.

This chain joins TRBV19 and TRBJ2-7, with 7 bases fitting TRBD1. The CDR3 contains 14 residues. With 10 bases clipped from V and 4 bases from J, the junction kept 13 bases outside the gene matches. CDR1 and CDR2 from the germline V gene are LNHDA and SQIVND (reference sequence). DNA of the CDR3: TGTGCCACTACCGGGGCAGCAGGGGGATACGAGCAGTACTTC. This sequence encodes CATTGAAGGYEQYF.

The chain has TRBV29-1 and TRBJ1-1; maybe TRBD1 (6 bases). The germline CDR1 and CDR2 sequences are SQVTM and ANQGSEA. The V and J ends lost 6 bases and 5 bases respectively, with 16 bases between them. This CDR3 has 13 residues. CDR3: CSVLGGARTEAFF. The CDR3, as DNA: TGCAGCGTCCTAGGGGGGGCACGGACTGAAGCTTTCTTT.

The chain combines TRBV9 with TRBJ2-7, with D possibly matching TRBD2 (6 bases). The CDR3 is 16 residues long. Trimming removed 0 bases at V and 0 bases at J, with 13 bases between. Germline lookup yields CDR1 SGDLS and CDR2 YYNGEE. The CDR3 DNA sequence: TGTGCCAGCAGCGTAGGGCAACGGGGGAGCTCCTACGAGCAGTACTTC. Protein product: CASSVGQRGSSYEQYF. The entire variable domain, with the rest obtained from reference TRBV9 and TRBJ2-7, is as follows: DSGVTQTPKHLITATGQRVTLRCSPRSGDLSVYWYQQSLDQGLQFLIQYYNGEERAKGNILERFSAQQFPDLHSELNLSSLELGDSALYFCASSVGQRGSSYEQYFGPGTRLTVT.

The J gene is TRBJ1-5, the V gene TRBV28, with no clear D. This CDR3 has 11 residues. Germline CDR1 and CDR2: MDHEN and SYDVKM. V was pared by 2 bases and J by 7 bases, with 3 bases between. CDR3 region: CASSLSQPQHF. CDR3 DNA sequence: TGTGCCAGCAGTTTAAGCCAGCCCCAGCATTTT.

The J gene is TRBJ2-1, the V gene TRBV7-9, with unresolved D. CDR1 is SEHNR, CDR2 FQNEAQ, per germline (reference sequence). V was trimmed by 5 bases and J by 8 bases, leaving 13 bases between them. This CDR3 is 13 amino acids long. CDR3: CASSRRLSDEQFF. For the CDR3, the DNA is TGTGCCAGCAGCCGAAGACTGAGCGATGAGCAGTTCTTC.

The rearrangement joins TRBV30 to TRBJ2-1; 8 positions match TRBD2. The CDR3 contains 14 residues. With V trimmed by 5 bases and J by 9 bases, 12 bases remained unmatched. The germline CDR1 and CDR2 sequences are GTSNPN and SVGIG (reference sequence). CDR3 loop: CAWGSGSAAGEQFF. The DNA of the CDR3 is TGTGCCTGGGGGAGCGGGAGCGCTGCCGGTGAGCAGTTCTTC.

This clone was counted a few times. The V call is TRBV5-8, the J call TRBJ2-2; no clear D. The CDR3 has 15 amino acids. Deletions cut 4 bases from V and 3 bases from J, with 13 bases between. CDR1 SGHTS and CDR2 YDEGEE come from the germline V gene. Written as DNA, the CDR3 is TGTGCCAGCAGCCCAACGAACTACTACACCGGGGAGCTGTTTTTT. Its protein product is CASSPTNYYTGELFF.

This clone showed up just a few times. This chain connects TRBV28 to TRBJ1-2; D uncertain. CDR1 and CDR2 (germline): MDHEN, SYDVKM. The V and J ends lost 6 bases and 4 bases respectively, with 15 bases between them. The CDR3 length is 14 residues. CDR3 bases: TGTGCCAGCAGACTCCTCGGGGAATCCTATGGCTACACCTTC. It specifies CASRLLGESYGYTF.